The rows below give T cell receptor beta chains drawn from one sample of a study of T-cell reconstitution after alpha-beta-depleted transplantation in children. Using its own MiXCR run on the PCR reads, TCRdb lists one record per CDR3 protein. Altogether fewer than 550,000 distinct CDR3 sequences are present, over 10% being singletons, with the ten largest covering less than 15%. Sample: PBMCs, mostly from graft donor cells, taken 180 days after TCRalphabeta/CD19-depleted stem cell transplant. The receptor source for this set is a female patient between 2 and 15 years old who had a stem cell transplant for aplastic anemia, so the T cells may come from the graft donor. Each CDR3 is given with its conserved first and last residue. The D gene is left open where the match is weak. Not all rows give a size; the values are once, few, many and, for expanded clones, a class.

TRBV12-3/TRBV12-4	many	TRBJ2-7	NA	CASSWGASDEQYF	TGTGCCAGCAGTTGGGGGGCATCAGACGAGCAGTACTTC
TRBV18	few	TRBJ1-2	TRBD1	CASSPRTGEDYGYTF	TGTGCCAGCTCACCGAGGACAGGGGAAGACTATGGCTACACCTTC
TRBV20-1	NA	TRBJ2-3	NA	CSARDPLTDTQYF	TGCAGTGCTAGAGATCCGCTTACAGATACGCAGTATTTT
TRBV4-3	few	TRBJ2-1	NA	CASSQDYGSIHNEQFF	TGCGCCAGCAGCCAAGATTACGGGTCTATACACAATGAGCAGTTCTTC
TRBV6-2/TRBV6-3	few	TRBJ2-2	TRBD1	CATRAQGARTGELFF	TGTGCCACCAGAGCACAGGGGGCGCGGACCGGGGAGCTGTTTTTT
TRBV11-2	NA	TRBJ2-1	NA	CASSRASAYNEQFF	TGTGCCAGCAGCCGCGCGAGTGCCTACAATGAGCAGTTCTTC
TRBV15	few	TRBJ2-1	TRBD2	CATSREGPSGRVINEQFF	TGTGCCACCAGCAGAGAAGGTCCGAGCGGGAGGGTAATCAATGAGCAGTTCTTC
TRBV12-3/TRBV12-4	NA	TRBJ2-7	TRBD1	CASSRISGTAYEQYF	TGTGCCAGCAGTCGGATTTCCGGGACAGCCTACGAGCAGTACTTC
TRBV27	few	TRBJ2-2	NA	CASSSGHFFPEEAGELFF	TGTGCCAGCAGTTCCGGACACTTTTTCCCCGAGGAAGCCGGGGAGCTGTTTTTT
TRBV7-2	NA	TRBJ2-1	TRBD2	CASSFSGLASGEQFF	TGTGCCAGCAGCTTCTCGGGACTAGCCTCGGGTGAGCAGTTCTTC
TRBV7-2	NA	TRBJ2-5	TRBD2	CASSFPGLAGGETQYF	TGTGCCAGCAGCTTCCCGGGACTAGCGGGAGGAGAGACCCAGTACTTC
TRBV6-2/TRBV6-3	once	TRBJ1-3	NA	CASSYSGLRTGGNSGTTIYF	TGTGCCAGCAGTTACTCCGGGTTGAGGACGGGGGGTAACTCTGGAACCACCATATATTTT
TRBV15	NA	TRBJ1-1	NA	CATSRAKGVLNTEAFF	TGTGCCACCAGCAGAGCCAAGGGGGTATTGAACACTGAAGCTTTCTTT
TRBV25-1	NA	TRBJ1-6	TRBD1	CASSELGQSWGSPLHF	TGTGCCAGCAGTGAATTGGGACAGTCTTGGGGTTCACCCCTCCACTTT
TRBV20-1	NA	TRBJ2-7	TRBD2	CSAYLAGYSYEQYF	TGCAGTGCGTACCTAGCGGGGTACTCCTACGAGCAGTACTTC
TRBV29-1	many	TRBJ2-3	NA	CSVSTGEGTDTQYF	TGCAGCGTTTCGACAGGTGAAGGCACAGATACGCAGTATTTT
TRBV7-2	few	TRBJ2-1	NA	CASRLAYNEQFF	TGTGCCAGCAGGCTAGCGTACAATGAGCAGTTCTTC
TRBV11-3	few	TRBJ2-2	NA	CASSLEIWELSLDRTYTGELFF	TGTGCCAGCAGCTTAGAGATCTGGGAACTATCGCTCGACCGCACTTACACCGGGGAGCTGTTTTTT
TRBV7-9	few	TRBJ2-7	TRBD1	CASSRGTGDYEQYF	TGTGCCAGCAGCCGAGGGACAGGGGACTACGAGCAGTACTTC
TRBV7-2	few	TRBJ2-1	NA	CASSLLHEQFF	TGTGCCAGCAGCCTATTACATGAGCAGTTCTTC
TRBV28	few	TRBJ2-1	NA	CASSFITRGGQSKYNEQFF	TGTGCCAGCAGTTTTATAACAAGAGGCGGACAGTCCAAATACAATGAGCAGTTCTTC
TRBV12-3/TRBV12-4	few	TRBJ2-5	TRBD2	CASSLAPTSGRYRETQYF	TGTGCCAGCAGCCTCGCCCCGACTAGCGGGAGATATAGGGAGACCCAGTACTTC
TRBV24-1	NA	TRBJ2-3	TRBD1	CATSGTGIPDTQYF	TGTGCCACCAGTGGGACAGGGATCCCAGATACGCAGTATTTT
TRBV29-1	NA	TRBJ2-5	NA	CSVVWQQETQYF	TGCAGCGTTGTTTGGCAGCAAGAGACCCAGTACTTC
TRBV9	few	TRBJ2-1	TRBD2	CASSLLAGNSYNEQFF	TGTGCCAGCAGCCTATTAGCGGGCAACTCCTACAATGAGCAGTTCTTC
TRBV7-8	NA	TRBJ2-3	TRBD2	CASSVGLAGVSDTQYF	TGTGCCAGCAGCGTCGGACTAGCGGGAGTATCAGATACGCAGTATTTT
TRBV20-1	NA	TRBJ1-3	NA	CSASGSEAVDTIYF	TGCAGTGCTAGTGGTTCCGAAGCCGTGGACACCATATATTTT
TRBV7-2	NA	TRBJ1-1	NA	CASSLGPRPNTEAFF	TGTGCCAGCAGCTTAGGTCCGAGGCCGAACACTGAAGCTTTCTTT
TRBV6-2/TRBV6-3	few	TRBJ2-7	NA	CASKKGAYEQYF	TGTGCCAGCAAAAAAGGGGCCTACGAGCAGTACTTC
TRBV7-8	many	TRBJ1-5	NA	CASSLDWATLGNQPQHF	TGTGCCAGCAGCTTAGATTGGGCCACCTTGGGCAATCAGCCCCAGCATTTT
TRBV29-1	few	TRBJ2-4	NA	CSVEGHRQKGAKNIQYF	TGCAGCGTTGAGGGCCATAGACAGAAGGGGGCCAAAAACATTCAGTACTTC
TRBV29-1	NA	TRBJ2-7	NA	CSVGGSKNEQYF	TGCAGCGTTGGGGGGTCAAAGAACGAGCAGTACTTC
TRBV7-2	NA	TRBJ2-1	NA	CASTRTDPGSNEQFF	TGTGCCAGCACCCGGACGGACCCCGGATCGAATGAGCAGTTCTTC
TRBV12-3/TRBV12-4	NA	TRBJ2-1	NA	CASRVRGGGGNEQFF	TGTGCCAGCAGGGTGAGAGGGGGAGGGGGCAATGAGCAGTTCTTC
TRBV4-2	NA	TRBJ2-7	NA	CASSQDLGGYEQYF	TGTGCCAGCAGCCAAGATCTTGGAGGCTACGAGCAGTACTTC
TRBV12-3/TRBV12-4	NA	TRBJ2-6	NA	CASSLPGRFGGANVLTF	TGTGCCAGCAGTTTACCAGGACGGTTCGGTGGGGCCAACGTCCTGACTTTC
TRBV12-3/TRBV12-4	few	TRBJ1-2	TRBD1	CASSFGTGGNGYTF	TGTGCCAGCAGTTTCGGGACAGGGGGTAATGGCTACACCTTC
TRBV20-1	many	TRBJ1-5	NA	CSASGSGARNQPQHF	TGCAGTGCTAGTGGATCCGGGGCGCGCAATCAGCCCCAGCATTTT
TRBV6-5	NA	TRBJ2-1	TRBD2	CASSYPGLAGGEQFF	TGTGCCAGCAGTTACCCGGGACTAGCGGGAGGTGAGCAGTTCTTC
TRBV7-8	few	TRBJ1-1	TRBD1	CASSPQTGANTEAFF	TGTGCCAGCAGCCCCCAGACAGGGGCGAACACTGAAGCTTTCTTT
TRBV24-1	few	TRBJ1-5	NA	CATRRGGRQPQHF	TGTGCCACCAGAAGGGGGGGCCGTCAGCCCCAGCATTTT
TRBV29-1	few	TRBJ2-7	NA	CSVTGSSYEQYF	TGCAGCGTTACAGGGAGCTCCTACGAGCAGTACTTC